This T cell receptor beta chain came from a study of T cell responses to AZD1222 COVID-19 vaccine. The study's findings and limits: Among the donors, most were white British and more were female, and clonal diversity was possibly underestimated.

V was clipped by 2 bases and J by 5 bases, with 6 bases between them. The CDR3 consists of 12 residues. CDR1 is WNHNN, CDR2 SYGVQD, per germline (reference sequence). Concerning this clone itself: Its target is unknown.

Repertoires were generated with immunoSEQ multiplex PCR, while TCRdb's copy carries only in-frame clones and drops some. The data contain 140,000 to 150,000 clones, just over 90% of them singletons. This chain links TRBV10-1 with TRBJ1-1; D unresolved. The source of this sequence is an adult in good health. This sample comprised peripheral blood, obtained on day 0 of MenACWY control vaccination. The CDR3: CASSERGTEAFF. CDR3 coding DNA: TGCGCCAGCAGTGAGCGCGGGACTGAAGCTTTCTTT.